A selection of T cell receptor beta chains follows, all from one sample in a study of shared clonotypes between healthy human individuals. Clones were sequenced by immunoSEQ multiplex PCR, and TCRdb holds only the in-frame ones, with some missing. The sample shows approximately 510,000 clones, roughly 78% of them seen only once. The source material was PBMCs. The receptors originated from a woman in her 40s in good health. Some clones in this sample may be carry-over from other donors' samples. Both conserved end residues are part of each CDR3. The order of the fields is clone size, J gene, D gene, V gene, CDR3 DNA, CDR3 protein. The D gene is left open where the match is weak. Clone size is shown for a subset of rows, as once, few, many or a class of expanded clone.

abundance: NA; j_gene: TRBJ2-2; d_gene: TRBD1; v_gene: TRBV28; CDR3nt: TGTGCCAGCGAGGCAGGGGGCCTCGGGGAGCTGTTTTTT; CDR3aa: CASEAGGLGELFF
abundance: NA; j_gene: TRBJ2-1; d_gene: TRBD1; v_gene: TRBV27; CDR3nt: TGTGCCAGCAGTTTATCCCGGACAGGGGGCATGGAGTTCTTC; CDR3aa: CASSLSRTGGMEFF
abundance: NA; j_gene: TRBJ1-2; d_gene: NA; v_gene: TRBV28; CDR3nt: TGTGCCAGCAGTTTATTAGGGAACTATGGCTACACCTTC; CDR3aa: CASSLLGNYGYTF
abundance: NA; j_gene: TRBJ2-1; d_gene: NA; v_gene: TRBV5-8; CDR3nt: TGTGCCAGCAGCTTGAGGCAGGGCCCCAATGAGCAGTTCTTC; CDR3aa: CASSLRQGPNEQFF
abundance: NA; j_gene: TRBJ1-1; d_gene: NA; v_gene: TRBV5-1; CDR3nt: TGCGCCAGCAGCTTGGGGCAAACTGAAGCTTTCTTT; CDR3aa: CASSLGQTEAFF
abundance: NA; j_gene: TRBJ1-3; d_gene: NA; v_gene: TRBV2; CDR3nt: TGTGCCAGCAGCAGGACAGTCTCTGGAAACACCATATATTTT; CDR3aa: CASSRTVSGNTIYF
abundance: NA; j_gene: TRBJ1-2; d_gene: NA; v_gene: TRBV7-9; CDR3nt: TGTGCCAGCAGTTATAACGGGGACTATGGCTACACCTTC; CDR3aa: CASSYNGDYGYTF
abundance: NA; j_gene: TRBJ1-1; d_gene: NA; v_gene: TRBV6-5; CDR3nt: TGTGCCAGCAGACACAGGGAAGCTTTCTTT; CDR3aa: CASRHREAFF
abundance: NA; j_gene: TRBJ1-4; d_gene: TRBD1; v_gene: TRBV7-2; CDR3nt: TGTGCCAGCAGCTTAGGTGGGACAGACAATGAAAAACTGTTTTTT; CDR3aa: CASSLGGTDNEKLFF
abundance: few; j_gene: TRBJ2-7; d_gene: NA; v_gene: TRBV6-6; CDR3nt: TGTGCCAGCAGCCCAGGAGAGGTCGACGAGCAGTACTTC; CDR3aa: CASSPGEVDEQYF
abundance: NA; j_gene: TRBJ2-3; d_gene: NA; v_gene: TRBV16; CDR3nt: TGTGCCAGCAGCCACAAAGTCGGGCAGAACACAGATACGCAGTATTTT; CDR3aa: CASSHKVGQNTDTQYF
abundance: NA; j_gene: TRBJ2-4; d_gene: NA; v_gene: TRBV7-2; CDR3nt: TGTGCCAGCAGCCCAGGTGGCCCGGGAGACATTCAGTACTTC; CDR3aa: CASSPGGPGDIQYF
abundance: NA; j_gene: TRBJ2-5; d_gene: NA; v_gene: TRBV5-1; CDR3nt: TGCGCCAGCAGCTTTGTGACAGACGAGACCCAGTACTTC; CDR3aa: CASSFVTDETQYF
abundance: NA; j_gene: TRBJ1-2; d_gene: TRBD1; v_gene: TRBV28; CDR3nt: TGTGCCAGCAGCCCTGGACAGGGACCTAACTACACCTTC; CDR3aa: CASSPGQGPNYTF
abundance: many; j_gene: TRBJ2-1; d_gene: NA; v_gene: TRBV6-4; CDR3nt: TGTGCCAGCAGTGAGACGGGAGCGAGCAATGAGCAGTTCTTC; CDR3aa: CASSETGASNEQFF
abundance: NA; j_gene: TRBJ1-5; d_gene: NA; v_gene: TRBV18; CDR3nt: TGTGCCAGCTCACCATTGGGGCTCGGGGCCCAGCATTTT; CDR3aa: CASSPLGLGAQHF
abundance: many; j_gene: TRBJ2-1; d_gene: TRBD1; v_gene: TRBV6-1; CDR3nt: TGTGCCAGCAGCGCTGGGACAGGGGAGACGGATGAGCAGTTCTTC; CDR3aa: CASSAGTGETDEQFF
abundance: NA; j_gene: TRBJ1-1; d_gene: NA; v_gene: TRBV6-5; CDR3nt: TGTGCCAGCAGAGCCCCGGGCAGTTACACTGAAGCTTTCTTT; CDR3aa: CASRAPGSYTEAFF
abundance: NA; j_gene: TRBJ2-5; d_gene: TRBD2; v_gene: TRBV5-1; CDR3nt: TGCGCCAGCAGCTCCCTAGCGGGAGGGCTAGGGGAGACCCAGTACTTC; CDR3aa: CASSSLAGGLGETQYF
abundance: NA; j_gene: TRBJ1-5; d_gene: NA; v_gene: TRBV9; CDR3nt: TGTGCCAGCAGCCCTAGTCCGTCCAATCAGCCCCAGCATTTT; CDR3aa: CASSPSPSNQPQHF
abundance: NA; j_gene: TRBJ2-5; d_gene: NA; v_gene: TRBV9; CDR3nt: TGTGCCAGCAGCGTGTCAGGGGTACGCCAAGAGACCCAGTACTTC; CDR3aa: CASSVSGVRQETQYF
abundance: NA; j_gene: TRBJ1-4; d_gene: NA; v_gene: TRBV28; CDR3nt: TGTGCCAGCAGTTTCCTGGCAGGGGATGAAAAACTGTTTTTT; CDR3aa: CASSFLAGDEKLFF
abundance: once; j_gene: TRBJ1-2; d_gene: NA; v_gene: TRBV2; CDR3nt: TGTGCCAGCAGTGAAGGGGAGATAAGACAGGACGGCACCTTC; CDR3aa: CASSEGEIRQDGTF
abundance: NA; j_gene: TRBJ2-3; d_gene: NA; v_gene: TRBV19; CDR3nt: TGTGCCAGTACCGAGACTTCGTACCCTAGCACAGATACGCAGTATTTT; CDR3aa: CASTETSYPSTDTQYF
abundance: NA; j_gene: TRBJ1-5; d_gene: TRBD1; v_gene: TRBV28; CDR3nt: TGTGCCAGCAGGGGACAGGGGGAACAGCCCCAGCATTTT; CDR3aa: CASRGQGEQPQHF
abundance: NA; j_gene: TRBJ2-2; d_gene: NA; v_gene: TRBV28; CDR3nt: TGTGCCAGCACGGGGCCCAACACCGGGGAGCTGTTTTTT; CDR3aa: CASTGPNTGELFF
abundance: NA; j_gene: TRBJ1-2; d_gene: NA; v_gene: TRBV10-3; CDR3nt: TGTGCCATCAGTGGAAGCGACAGCAACTATGGCTACACCTTC; CDR3aa: CAISGSDSNYGYTF
abundance: NA; j_gene: TRBJ2-1; d_gene: NA; v_gene: TRBV7-9; CDR3nt: TGTGCCAGCACCTTAGGTATAGGCGAGCAGTTCTTC; CDR3aa: CASTLGIGEQFF
abundance: once; j_gene: TRBJ2-1; d_gene: NA; v_gene: TRBV7-2; CDR3nt: TGTGCCAGCAGCTTAGTTGGGGGAGCGGCCTACAATGAGCAGTTCTTC; CDR3aa: CASSLVGGAAYNEQFF
abundance: NA; j_gene: TRBJ2-7; d_gene: NA; v_gene: TRBV27; CDR3nt: TGTGCCAGCAGGGGCCTCTACGAGCAGTACTTC; CDR3aa: CASRGLYEQYF
abundance: NA; j_gene: TRBJ2-2; d_gene: NA; v_gene: TRBV7-3; CDR3nt: TGTGCCAGCAGTATACTACCGGGACAGAACACCGGGGAGCTGTTTTTT; CDR3aa: CASSILPGQNTGELFF
abundance: NA; j_gene: TRBJ2-5; d_gene: NA; v_gene: TRBV7-8; CDR3nt: TGTGCCAGCAGTAAACTACCCCAAGAGACCCAGTACTTC; CDR3aa: CASSKLPQETQYF
abundance: NA; j_gene: TRBJ1-3; d_gene: NA; v_gene: TRBV10-3; CDR3nt: TGTGCCATCAGCGCCGTCTTGTCTGGAAACACCATATATTTT; CDR3aa: CAISAVLSGNTIYF
abundance: NA; j_gene: TRBJ1-1; d_gene: NA; v_gene: TRBV11-2; CDR3nt: TGTGCCAGCAGCTTAGATGGGGGACAAGGAGGCTTGAACACTGAAGCTTTCTTT; CDR3aa: CASSLDGGQGGLNTEAFF
abundance: NA; j_gene: TRBJ2-1; d_gene: NA; v_gene: TRBV9; CDR3nt: TGTGCCAGCAGCGTATCAAATGAGCAGTTCTTC; CDR3aa: CASSVSNEQFF
abundance: NA; j_gene: TRBJ1-3; d_gene: NA; v_gene: TRBV5-1; CDR3nt: TGCGCCAGCAGCTTGGCCGGGATCTCTGGAAACACCATATATTTT; CDR3aa: CASSLAGISGNTIYF
abundance: few; j_gene: TRBJ2-5; d_gene: NA; v_gene: TRBV7-3; CDR3nt: TGTGCCAGCAGCTACAGGGGAGGTCAGACCCAGTACTTC; CDR3aa: CASSYRGGQTQYF
abundance: NA; j_gene: TRBJ2-1; d_gene: NA; v_gene: TRBV27; CDR3nt: TGTGCCAGCAGTTTATTTACAGGCCAAGGTTTGAGCTCCTACAATGAGCAGTTCTTC; CDR3aa: CASSLFTGQGLSSYNEQFF
abundance: few; j_gene: TRBJ1-1; d_gene: NA; v_gene: TRBV5-1; CDR3nt: TGCGCCAGCAACCAAGGAGCAGCGGACACTGAAGCTTTCTTT; CDR3aa: CASNQGAADTEAFF
abundance: NA; j_gene: TRBJ2-1; d_gene: NA; v_gene: TRBV18; CDR3nt: TGTGCCAGCTCACGACGGGATAAAGGCTACAATGAGCAGTTCTTC; CDR3aa: CASSRRDKGYNEQFF
abundance: NA; j_gene: TRBJ2-1; d_gene: TRBD1; v_gene: TRBV28; CDR3nt: TGTGCCAGCACCCGACCCAGGACAGGGGACAATGAGCAGTTCTTC; CDR3aa: CASTRPRTGDNEQFF
abundance: once; j_gene: TRBJ2-3; d_gene: NA; v_gene: TRBV6-6; CDR3nt: TGTGCCAGCACTCTGCCGAACACAGATACGCAGTATTTT; CDR3aa: CASTLPNTDTQYF
abundance: few; j_gene: TRBJ2-5; d_gene: NA; v_gene: TRBV19; CDR3nt: TGTGCCAGTAGTGGGGCGGCCCAAGAGACCCAGTACTTC; CDR3aa: CASSGAAQETQYF
abundance: NA; j_gene: TRBJ1-1; d_gene: NA; v_gene: TRBV29-1; CDR3nt: TGCAGCGTTGCCGTGAGCGGCCGGGGAGCTTTCTTT; CDR3aa: CSVAVSGRGAFF
abundance: NA; j_gene: TRBJ2-7; d_gene: NA; v_gene: TRBV29-1; CDR3nt: TGCAGCGTTGGGGAGGTTAGCTACGAGCAGTACTTC; CDR3aa: CSVGEVSYEQYF
abundance: NA; j_gene: TRBJ2-1; d_gene: NA; v_gene: TRBV7-8; CDR3nt: TGTGCCAGCAGCTTAGGGGGTCAGGGTGGTTACAATGAGCAGTTCTTC; CDR3aa: CASSLGGQGGYNEQFF
abundance: NA; j_gene: TRBJ2-7; d_gene: TRBD2; v_gene: TRBV6-1; CDR3nt: TGTGCCAGCAGGGGAGGGACCGGCGAGCAGTACTTC; CDR3aa: CASRGGTGEQYF
abundance: NA; j_gene: TRBJ2-3; d_gene: TRBD2; v_gene: TRBV19; CDR3nt: TGTGCCAGTAGTGTCTTAGCGGGAGGTGATACGCAGTATTTT; CDR3aa: CASSVLAGGDTQYF
abundance: NA; j_gene: TRBJ2-2; d_gene: NA; v_gene: TRBV5-1; CDR3nt: TGCGCCAGCAGCGAAGCAGGGTGGAACACCGGGGAGCTGTTTTTT; CDR3aa: CASSEAGWNTGELFF
abundance: NA; j_gene: TRBJ2-7; d_gene: TRBD1; v_gene: TRBV10-3; CDR3nt: TGTGCCATCAGTGAGTCCCTGGTATTAGACAGGGAAAACAGGGGCCCCTACGAGCAGTACTTC; CDR3aa: CAISESLVLDRENRGPYEQYF
abundance: NA; j_gene: TRBJ1-6; d_gene: NA; v_gene: TRBV28; CDR3nt: TGTGCCAGCAGTCTAAGCCAATGGTCACCCCTCCACTTT; CDR3aa: CASSLSQWSPLHF
abundance: NA; j_gene: TRBJ1-5; d_gene: TRBD1; v_gene: TRBV7-9; CDR3nt: TGTGCCAGCAGCCTTACAGGGGATCAGCCCCAGCATTTT; CDR3aa: CASSLTGDQPQHF
abundance: NA; j_gene: TRBJ1-6; d_gene: TRBD1; v_gene: TRBV2; CDR3nt: TGTGCCAGCAGGGGGACAGGGAATTCACCCCTCCACTTT; CDR3aa: CASRGTGNSPLHF
abundance: NA; j_gene: TRBJ1-2; d_gene: NA; v_gene: TRBV5-6; CDR3nt: TGTGCCAGCAGCTTGGACAGGGAGGTCTATGGCTACACCTTC; CDR3aa: CASSLDREVYGYTF
abundance: NA; j_gene: TRBJ2-1; d_gene: TRBD1; v_gene: TRBV9; CDR3nt: TGTGCCAGCAGCGGACAGGGGGCTGGCTCCTACAATGAGCAGTTCTTC; CDR3aa: CASSGQGAGSYNEQFF
abundance: NA; j_gene: TRBJ2-5; d_gene: NA; v_gene: TRBV7-3; CDR3nt: TGTGCCAGCAGCCCCTCGTACCAAGAGACCCAGTACTTC; CDR3aa: CASSPSYQETQYF